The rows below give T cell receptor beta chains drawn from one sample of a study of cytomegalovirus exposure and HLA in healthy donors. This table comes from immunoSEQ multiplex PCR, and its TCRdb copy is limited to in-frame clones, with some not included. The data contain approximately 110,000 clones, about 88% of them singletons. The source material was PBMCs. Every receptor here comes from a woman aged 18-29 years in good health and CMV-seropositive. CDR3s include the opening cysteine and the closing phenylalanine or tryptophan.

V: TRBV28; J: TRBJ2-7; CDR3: CASSPSAGGRGSYEQYF
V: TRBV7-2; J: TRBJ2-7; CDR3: CASSLGTGTYEQYF
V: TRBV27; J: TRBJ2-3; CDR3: CASTFSGADTQYF
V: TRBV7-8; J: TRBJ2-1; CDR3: CASSLGGPGEQFF
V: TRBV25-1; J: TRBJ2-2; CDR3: CASSGPGSNTGELFF
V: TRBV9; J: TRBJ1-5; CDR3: CASSLGTGLGNQPQHF
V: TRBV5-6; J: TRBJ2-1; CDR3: CASSLTSPDEQFF
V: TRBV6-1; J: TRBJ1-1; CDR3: CASSDRGPEAFF
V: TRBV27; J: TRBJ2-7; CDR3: CASRTSGTPLEQYF
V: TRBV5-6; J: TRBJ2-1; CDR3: CASSSLRAGYYNEQFF
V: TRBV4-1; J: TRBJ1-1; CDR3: CASSQGTGVAEAFF
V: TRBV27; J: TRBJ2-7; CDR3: CASRYRATYEQYF
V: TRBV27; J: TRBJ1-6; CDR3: CASRQGPYNSPLHF
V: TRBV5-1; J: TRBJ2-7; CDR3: CASSLGDRGYEQYF
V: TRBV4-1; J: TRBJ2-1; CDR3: CASSPKIPLRVNEQFF
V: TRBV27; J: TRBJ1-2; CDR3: CASSAGTGYGYTF
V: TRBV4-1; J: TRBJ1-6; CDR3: CASSHQKTGGWNNSPLHF
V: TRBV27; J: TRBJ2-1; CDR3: CASTLAGGPRNEQFF
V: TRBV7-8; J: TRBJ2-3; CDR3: CASTSSGTSTDTQYF
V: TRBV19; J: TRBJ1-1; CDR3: CASSPTGRRRNTEAFF
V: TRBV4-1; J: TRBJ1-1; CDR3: CASSQARDRALRTEAFF
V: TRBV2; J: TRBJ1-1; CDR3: CASSEYVNTEAFF
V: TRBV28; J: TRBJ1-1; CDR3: CASLAPALNTEAFF
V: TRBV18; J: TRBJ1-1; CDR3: CASSNSARAREAFF
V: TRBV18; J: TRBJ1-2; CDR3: CASSLGPGDGYTF
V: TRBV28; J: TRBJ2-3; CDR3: CASSGTSGADTQYF
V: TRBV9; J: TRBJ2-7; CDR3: CASSVANSRVGSYEQYF
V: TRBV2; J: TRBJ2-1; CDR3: CASSLQGARYNEQFF
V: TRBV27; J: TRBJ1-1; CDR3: CASSPGQGVRAFF
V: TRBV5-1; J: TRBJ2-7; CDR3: CASSLGAGQDEQYF
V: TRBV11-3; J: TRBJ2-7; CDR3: CASSLEETGVDEQYF
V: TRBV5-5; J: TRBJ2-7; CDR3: CASSFTGAGYEQYF
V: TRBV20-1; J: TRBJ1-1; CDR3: CATGYTEAFF
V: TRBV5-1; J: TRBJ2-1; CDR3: CASKRTPGTSGSNEQFF
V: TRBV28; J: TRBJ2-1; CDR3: CASSPTSGTSYNEQFF
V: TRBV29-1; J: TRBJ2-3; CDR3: CSSRGRADTQYF
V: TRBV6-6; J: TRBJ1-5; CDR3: CASSSGNAGNQPQHF
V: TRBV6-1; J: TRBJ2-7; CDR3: CASSVQRGGRYEQYF
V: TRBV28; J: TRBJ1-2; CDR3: CASSLTRGWGYTF
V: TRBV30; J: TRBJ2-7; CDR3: CAWSTSLNEQYF
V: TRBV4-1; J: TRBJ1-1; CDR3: CASSLKGDSSGGAFF
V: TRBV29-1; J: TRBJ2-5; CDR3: CSVDGAGQNQETQYF
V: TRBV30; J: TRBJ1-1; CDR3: CAWSAQGNTEAFF
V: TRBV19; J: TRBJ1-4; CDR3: CASSTPGGPTNEKLFF
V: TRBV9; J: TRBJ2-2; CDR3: CASSVGGVNTGELFF
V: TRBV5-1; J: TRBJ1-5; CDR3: CASSLLRQGTRQPQHF
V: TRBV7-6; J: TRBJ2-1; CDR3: CASSLGWEGNEQFF